Each of the 6 T cell receptor beta chains below was sequenced from the same sample in a study of beta chain features in type 1 diabetes (dated by TCRdb to 2017 to 2018). The method behind the library was the immunoSEQ multiplex PCR assay. All of the isolated RNA was reverse transcribed with the High Capacity cDNA Reverse Transcription Kit, so expressed TCRB transcripts were sequenced. This is the immuneACCESS table as TCRdb keeps it, with only in-frame sequences that have V and J called. A part of the clones is gone; compared with another copy, unresolved V genes explain less than half, and the rest is unexplained. In this sample the table shows 430,000 or so clones, about 10% of which occur a single time. More than 0.045% of the sample lies in the top ten. Sequences were obtained from naive CD4+ T cells from blood. The sample's cell subset or site label is to be understood as: true naive CD4+ T cells. The receptors come from a woman aged 18-29 years in good health.

The chain joins TRBV4-3 to TRBJ1-4, with TRBD1 matching over 11 bases. Germline trimming cut 1 base from V and 10 bases from J; bases unmatched to any gene: 14. Germline-derived CDR1 and CDR2 are LGHNA and YSLEER. The CDR3 sequence is 18 residues long. Here the CDR3 DNA reads TGCGCCAGCAGCCAAGCCGGAGGGACAGGGGGGCTGTTAGGAAAACTGTTTTTT. Translation gives CASSQAGGTGGLLGKLFF.

This chain joins TRBV15 and TRBJ2-1; D may be TRBD2 (6 bases). The V and J ends lost 6 bases and 6 bases respectively, with 18 bases between them. Germline loops: CDR1 LNHNV, CDR2 YYDKDF (reference sequence). The CDR3 runs 15 residues. CDR3 sequence (DNA): TGTGCCACCAGGTTCGGCAGGGAGGTTTTCAATGAGCAGTTCTTC. Translation gives CATRFGREVFNEQFF.

This clone has just a few counts. The V gene is TRBV4-3, the J gene TRBJ2-5; tentatively, D is TRBD2 (6 bases). V gave up 4 bases and J gave up 3 bases, with 12 bases separating them. CDR3 size: 14 residues. Germline V gene data show CDR1 as LGHNA and CDR2 as YSLEER. DNA for the CDR3: TGCGCCAGCAGCCGTCGTGGCGGGAAAGAGACCCAGTACTTC. It encodes CASSRRGGKETQYF.

This clone was observed a few times. The chain employs TRBV7-6 and TRBJ2-1; D is uncertain. The V end was cut by 1 base, the J end by 8 bases, with 3 bases between. Per germline, CDR1 SGHVS and CDR2 FNYEAQ. The CDR3 has 11 amino acids. The CDR3 region is CASSLDHEQFF. In DNA form, the CDR3 reads TGTGCCAGCAGCTTAGATCATGAGCAGTTCTTC. Looking up the rest from reference TRBV7-6 and TRBJ2-1 gives the full variable domain: GAGVSQSPRYKVTKRGQDVALRCDPISGHVSLYWYRQALGQGPEFLTYFNYEAQQDKSGLPNDRFSAERPEGSISTLTIQRTEQRDSAMYRCASSLDHEQFFGPGTRLTVL.

The chain recombines TRBV9 with TRBJ2-7; TRBD2 aligns across 10 bases. Trimming cost V 2 bases and J 5 bases; bases outside gene matches: 4. Germline V CDR1 and CDR2: SGDLS, YYNGEE. This CDR3 has 14 residues. This CDR3 reads CASSVQLAGNEQYF. The CDR3 coding sequence is TGTGCCAGCAGCGTCCAACTAGCGGGAAACGAGCAGTACTTC.

This clone was seen a few times. The gene calls are TRBV7-9 and TRBJ1-5; the D gene is possibly TRBD1 (6 bases). The CDR3 is made up of 15 amino acids. Germline-derived CDR1 and CDR2 are SEHNR and FQNEAQ (reference sequence). Deletions cut 5 bases from V and 6 bases from J, with 17 bases between. The CDR3 nucleotides read TGTGCCAGCAGCCCTACAGGGCGAGCTGGTCAGCCCCAGCATTTT. This codes for CASSPTGRAGQPQHF.